Listed below are T cell receptor beta chains from one sample, sequenced in a study of cytomegalovirus exposure and HLA in healthy donors. Some clones are missing from TCRdb's copy, which holds only in-frame ones; the method was immunoSEQ multiplex PCR. The sample includes more than 25,000 clones, 62% seen only once; the top ten take around two fifths. The sample consisted of PBMCs. These TCRs come from a male donor in good health and CMV-seropositive. CDR3s include the opening cysteine and the closing phenylalanine or tryptophan. D genes are given only for firm matches. Expanded clones are given a class, and other clones once, few, many or no size at all.

v_gene	abundance	d_gene	j_gene	CDR3aa	CDR3nt
TRBV28	-	TRBD2	TRBJ2-4	CASSLMGGDIQYF	TGTGCCAGCAGTTTAATGGGGGGGGACATTCAGTACTTC
TRBV27	-	TRBD1	TRBJ1-6	CASSSGTGITNSPLHF	TGTGCCAGCAGTTCCGGGACAGGGATAACTAATTCACCCCTCCACTTT
TRBV6-5	few	-	TRBJ1-5	CASSPRGRGNQPQHF	TGTGCCAGCAGTCCCCGAGGTCGAGGCAATCAGCCCCAGCATTTT
TRBV6-1	-	TRBD2	TRBJ2-7	CASRAGGVAAYEQYF	TGTGCCAGCAGGGCGGGGGGGGTAGCAGCTTACGAGCAGTACTTC
TRBV2	few	-	TRBJ1-1	CASLMVMNTEAFF	TGTGCCAGCCTAATGGTTATGAACACTGAAGCTTTCTTT
TRBV7-9	few	TRBD1	TRBJ2-7	CASSLGQGAHEQYF	TGTGCCAGCAGCCTCGGACAGGGGGCCCACGAGCAGTACTTC
TRBV6-5	-	-	TRBJ1-1	CASSFQGFDTEAFF	TGTGCCAGCAGTTTCCAGGGTTTTGACACTGAAGCTTTCTTT
TRBV2	once	TRBD2	TRBJ2-2	CASRLAGTSGELFF	TGTGCCAGCCGATTAGCGGGAACGTCCGGGGAGCTGTTTTTT
TRBV30	-	-	TRBJ2-3	CASGQSGTDTQYF	TGTGCCTCCGGACAGTCGGGGACAGATACGCAGTATTTT
TRBV28	many	-	TRBJ1-4	CASSSVHGGDTNEKLFF	TGTGCCAGCAGTTCGGTCCATGGCGGGGATACTAATGAAAAACTGTTTTTT
TRBV18	many	TRBD2	TRBJ2-3	CASSPSGRESAQYF	TGTGCCAGCTCTCCTAGCGGGAGGGAATCTGCGCAGTATTTT